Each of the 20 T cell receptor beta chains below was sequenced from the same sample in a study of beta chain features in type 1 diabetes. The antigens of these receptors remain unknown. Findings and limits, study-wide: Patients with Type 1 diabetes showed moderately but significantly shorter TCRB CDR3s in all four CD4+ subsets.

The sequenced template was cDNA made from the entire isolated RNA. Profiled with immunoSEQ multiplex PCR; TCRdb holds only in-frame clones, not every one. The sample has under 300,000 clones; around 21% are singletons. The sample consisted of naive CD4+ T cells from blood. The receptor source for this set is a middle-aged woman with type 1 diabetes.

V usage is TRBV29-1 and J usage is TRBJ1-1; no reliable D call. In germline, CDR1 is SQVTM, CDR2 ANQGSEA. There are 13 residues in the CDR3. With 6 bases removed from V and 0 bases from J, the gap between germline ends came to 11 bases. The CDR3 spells CSVARDMNTEAFF. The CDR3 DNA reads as TGCAGCGTCGCCCGGGATATGAACACTGAAGCTTTCTTT.

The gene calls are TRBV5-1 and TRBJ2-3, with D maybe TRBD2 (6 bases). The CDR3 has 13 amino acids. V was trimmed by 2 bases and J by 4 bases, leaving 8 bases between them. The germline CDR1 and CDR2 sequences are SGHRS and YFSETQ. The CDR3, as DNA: TGCGCCAGCAGCTTCGGAGGGCCAGATACGCAGTATTTT. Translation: CASSFGGPDTQYF. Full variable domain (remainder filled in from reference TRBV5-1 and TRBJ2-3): KAGVTQTPRYLIKTRGQQVTLSCSPISGHRSVSWYQQTPGQGLQFLFEYFSETQRNKGNFPGRFSGRQFSNSRSEMNVSTLELGDSALYLCASSFGGPDTQYFGPGTRLTVL.

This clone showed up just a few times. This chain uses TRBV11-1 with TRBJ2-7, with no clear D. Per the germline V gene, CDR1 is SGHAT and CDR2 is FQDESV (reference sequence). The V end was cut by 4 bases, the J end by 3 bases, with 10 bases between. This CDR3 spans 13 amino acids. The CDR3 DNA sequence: TGTGCCAGCAGCTCCCAGGTGGGCTACGAGCAGTACTTC. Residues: CASSSQVGYEQYF.

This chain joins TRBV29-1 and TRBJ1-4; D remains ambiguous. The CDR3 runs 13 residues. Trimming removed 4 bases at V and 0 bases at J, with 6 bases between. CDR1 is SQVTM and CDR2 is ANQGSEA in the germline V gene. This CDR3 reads CSVGESTNEKLFF. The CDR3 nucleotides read TGCAGCGTTGGGGAGTCAACTAATGAAAAACTGTTTTTT.

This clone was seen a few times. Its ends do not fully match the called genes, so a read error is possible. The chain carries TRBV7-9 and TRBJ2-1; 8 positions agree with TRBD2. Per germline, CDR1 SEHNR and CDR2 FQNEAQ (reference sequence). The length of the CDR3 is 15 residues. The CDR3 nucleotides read TGTGCCAGCACCTTAGGGGTCCGGGAGGGGGATGAGCAGTTCTTC. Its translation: CASTLGVREGDEQFF.

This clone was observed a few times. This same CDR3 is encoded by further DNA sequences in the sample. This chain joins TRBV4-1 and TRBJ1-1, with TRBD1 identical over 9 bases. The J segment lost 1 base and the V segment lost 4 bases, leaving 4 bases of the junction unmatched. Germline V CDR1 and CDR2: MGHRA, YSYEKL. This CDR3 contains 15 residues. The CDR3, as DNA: TGCGCCAGCAGCCTCGGACAGGGGCCGAACACTGAAGCTTTCTTT. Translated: CASSLGQGPNTEAFF.

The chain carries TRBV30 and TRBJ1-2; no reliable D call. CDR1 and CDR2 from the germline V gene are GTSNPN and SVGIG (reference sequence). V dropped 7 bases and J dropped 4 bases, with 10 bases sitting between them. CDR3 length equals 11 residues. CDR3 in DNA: TGTGCCTTGGCCGGGATCTATGGCTACACCTTC. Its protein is CALAGIYGYTF.

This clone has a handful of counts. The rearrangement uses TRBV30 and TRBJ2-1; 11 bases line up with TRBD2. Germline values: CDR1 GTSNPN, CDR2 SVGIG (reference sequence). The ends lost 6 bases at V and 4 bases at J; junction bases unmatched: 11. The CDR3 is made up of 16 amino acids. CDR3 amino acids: CACRSRGLAEYNEQFF. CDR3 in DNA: TGTGCCTGTCGTTCCAGGGGACTAGCGGAATACAATGAGCAGTTCTTC. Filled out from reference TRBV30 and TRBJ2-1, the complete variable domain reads SQTIHQWPATLVQPVGSPLSLECTVEGTSNPNLYWYRQAAGRGLQLLFYSVGIGQISSEVPQNLSASRPQDRQFILSSKKLLLSDSGFYLCACRSRGLAEYNEQFFGPGTRLTVL.

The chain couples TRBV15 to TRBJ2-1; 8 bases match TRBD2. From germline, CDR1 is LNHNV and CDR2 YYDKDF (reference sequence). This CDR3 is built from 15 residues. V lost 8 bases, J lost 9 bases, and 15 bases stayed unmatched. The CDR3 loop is CATGIAGGSWREQFF. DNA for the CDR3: TGTGCCACCGGAATTGCGGGAGGTTCTTGGCGTGAGCAGTTCTTC.

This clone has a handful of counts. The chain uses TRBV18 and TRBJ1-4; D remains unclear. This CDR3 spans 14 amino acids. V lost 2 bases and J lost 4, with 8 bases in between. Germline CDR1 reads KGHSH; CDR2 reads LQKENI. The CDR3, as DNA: TGTGCCAGCTCACCAGGTGGAGTTAATGAAAAACTGTTTTTT. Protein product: CASSPGGVNEKLFF. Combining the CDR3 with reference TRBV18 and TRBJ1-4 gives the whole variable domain NAGVMQNPRHLVRRRGQEARLRCSPMKGHSHVYWYRQLPEEGLKFMVYLQKENIIDESGMPKERFSAEFPKEGPSILRIQQVVRGDSAAYFCASSPGGVNEKLFFGSGTQLSVL.

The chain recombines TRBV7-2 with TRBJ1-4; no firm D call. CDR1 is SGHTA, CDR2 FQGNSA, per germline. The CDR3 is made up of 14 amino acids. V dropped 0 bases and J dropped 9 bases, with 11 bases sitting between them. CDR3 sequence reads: CASSLAFSVQKLFF. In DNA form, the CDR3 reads TGTGCCAGCAGCTTAGCCTTCTCAGTCCAAAAACTGTTTTTT. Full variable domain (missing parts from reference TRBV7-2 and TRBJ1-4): GAGVSQSPSNKVTEKGKDVELRCDPISGHTALYWYRQSLGQGLEFLIYFQGNSAPDKSGLPSDRFSAERTGGSVSTLTIQRTQQEDSAVYLCASSLAFSVQKLFFGSGTQLSVL.

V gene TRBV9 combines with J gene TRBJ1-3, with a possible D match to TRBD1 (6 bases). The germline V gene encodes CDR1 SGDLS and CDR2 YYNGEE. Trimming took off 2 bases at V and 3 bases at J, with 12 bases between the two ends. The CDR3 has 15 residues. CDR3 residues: CASSVTGTFGNTIYF. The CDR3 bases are TGTGCCAGCAGCGTCACCGGGACATTTGGAAACACCATATATTTT.

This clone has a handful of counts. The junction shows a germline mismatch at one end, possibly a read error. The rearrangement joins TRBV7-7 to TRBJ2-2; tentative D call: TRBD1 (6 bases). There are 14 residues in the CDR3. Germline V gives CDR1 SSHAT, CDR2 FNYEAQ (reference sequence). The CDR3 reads CASSLEQGSGELFF. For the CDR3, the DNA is TGTGCTAGCAGCTTAGAGCAGGGGTCCGGGGAGCTGTTTTTT.

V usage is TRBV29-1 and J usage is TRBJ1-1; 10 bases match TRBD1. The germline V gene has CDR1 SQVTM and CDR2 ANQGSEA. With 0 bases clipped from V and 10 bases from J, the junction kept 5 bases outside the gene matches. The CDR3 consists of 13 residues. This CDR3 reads CSVEDRWDRGAFF. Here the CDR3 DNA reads TGCAGCGTTGAAGATCGGTGGGACAGGGGAGCTTTCTTT.

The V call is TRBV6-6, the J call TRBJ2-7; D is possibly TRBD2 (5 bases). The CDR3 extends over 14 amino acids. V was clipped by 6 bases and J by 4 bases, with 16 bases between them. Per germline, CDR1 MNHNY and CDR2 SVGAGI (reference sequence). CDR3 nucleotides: TGTGCCAGCAGACAACAACCTCGGGGATACGAGCAGTACTTC. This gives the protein CASRQQPRGYEQYF.

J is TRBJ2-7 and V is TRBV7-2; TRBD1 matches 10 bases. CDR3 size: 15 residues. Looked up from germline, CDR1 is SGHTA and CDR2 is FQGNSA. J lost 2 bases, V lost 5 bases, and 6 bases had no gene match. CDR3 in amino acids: CASSRPGTGAYEQYF. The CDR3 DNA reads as TGTGCCAGCAGCCGCCCCGGGACAGGGGCCTACGAGCAGTACTTC.

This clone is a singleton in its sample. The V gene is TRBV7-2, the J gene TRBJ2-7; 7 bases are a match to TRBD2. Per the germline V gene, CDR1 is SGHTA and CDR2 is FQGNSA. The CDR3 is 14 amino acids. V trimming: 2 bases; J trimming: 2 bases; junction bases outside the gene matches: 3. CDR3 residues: CASSLSSGAYEQYF. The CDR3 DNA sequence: TGTGCCAGCAGCTTATCTAGCGGAGCCTACGAGCAGTACTTC. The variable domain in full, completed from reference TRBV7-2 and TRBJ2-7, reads GAGVSQSPSNKVTEKGKDVELRCDPISGHTALYWYRQSLGQGLEFLIYFQGNSAPDKSGLPSDRFSAERTGGSVSTLTIQRTQQEDSAVYLCASSLSSGAYEQYFGPGTRLTVT.

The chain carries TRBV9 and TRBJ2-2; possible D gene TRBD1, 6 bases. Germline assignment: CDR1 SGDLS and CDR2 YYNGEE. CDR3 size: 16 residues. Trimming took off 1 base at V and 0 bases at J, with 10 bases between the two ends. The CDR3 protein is CASSVRGDTNTGELFF. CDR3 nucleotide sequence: TGTGCCAGCAGCGTAAGAGGGGACACGAACACCGGGGAGCTGTTTTTT.

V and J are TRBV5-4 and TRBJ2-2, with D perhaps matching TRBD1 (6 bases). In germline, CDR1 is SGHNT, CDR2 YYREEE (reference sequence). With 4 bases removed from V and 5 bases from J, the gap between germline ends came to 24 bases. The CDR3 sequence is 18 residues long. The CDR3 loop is CASSPDTPGAEWTGELFF. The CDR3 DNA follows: TGTGCCAGCAGCCCCGATACGCCAGGGGCGGAATGGACCGGGGAGCTGTTTTTT.

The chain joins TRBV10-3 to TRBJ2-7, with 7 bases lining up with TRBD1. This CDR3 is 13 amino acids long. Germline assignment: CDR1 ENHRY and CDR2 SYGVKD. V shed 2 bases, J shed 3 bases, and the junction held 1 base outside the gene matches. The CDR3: CAISEAGGYEQYF. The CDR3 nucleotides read TGTGCCATCAGTGAGGCAGGGGGCTACGAGCAGTACTTC.